This passage covers 24 T cell receptor beta chains from one sample sequenced in a study of tumor and adjacent non-tumor tissue in lung cancer. This sample's RNA came from whole unsorted tissue. Distant lung tissue was collected more than 3 cm away from the tumor edge. TCRbeta libraries were built with three rounds of nested PCR, modified from ARM-PCR. TCRdb ran MiXCR on the multiplex PCR reads and lists one entry per CDR3 protein. Of fewer than 100,000 distinct CDR3 sequences listed, roughly 80% are singletons. Sequencing was performed on distant non-tumor lung tissue. The origin of the receptors is a man aged 55 to 70 with non-small cell lung cancer.

This chain joins TRBV11-2 and TRBJ2-3; perhaps TRBD2 as D (5 bases). Trimming removed 1 base at V and 2 bases at J, with 7 bases between. Germline V gene data show CDR1 as SGHAT and CDR2 as FQNNGV. CDR3 length: 14 residues. CDR3 coding DNA: TGTGCCAGCAGCTTAGTCGGGATCACAGATACGCAGTATTTT. Translating it yields CASSLVGITDTQYF. Full variable domain (missing parts from reference TRBV11-2 and TRBJ2-3): EAGVAQSPRYKIIEKRQSVAFWCNPISGHATLYWYQQILGQGPKLLIQFQNNGVVDDSQLPKDRFSAERLKGVDSTLKIQPAKLEDSAVYLCASSLVGITDTQYFGPGTRLTVL.

This clonotype showed up just a few times. Compared with germline, one end of the junction differs, possibly owing to a read error. The J gene is TRBJ1-2, the V gene TRBV5-4, with 11 bases fitting TRBD1. The CDR3 totals 15 residues. CDR1 SGHNT and CDR2 YYREEE come from the germline V gene (reference sequence). In DNA form, the CDR3 reads TGTACCAGCACCTCTGGAGGACAGGGGGCGAATGGCTACACCTTC. It is translated as CTSTSGGQGANGYTF. Variable domain in full (rest from reference TRBV5-4 and TRBJ1-2): ETGVTQSPTHLIKTRGQQVTLRCSSQSGHNTVSWYQQALGQGPQFIFQYYREEENGRGNFPPRFSGLQFPNYSSELNVNALELDDSALYLCTSTSGGQGANGYTFGSGTRLTVV.

Comments on this clonotype: A much larger clone lies a single base off, so this may be a read error. The chain combines TRBV4-1 with TRBJ2-6; 9 nucleotides line up with TRBD2. The CDR3 extends over 19 amino acids. The germline V gene has CDR1 MGHRA and CDR2 YSYEKL. The CDR3 reads CASSQDKGSGRSGVNVLTF. For the CDR3, the DNA is TGCGCCAGCAGCCAAGATAAGGGTAGCGGGAGATCTGGGGTCAACGTCCTGACTTTC.

The rearrangement joins TRBV20-1 to TRBJ1-3; no clear D gene. Germline CDR1 reads DFQATT; CDR2 reads SNEGSKA (reference sequence). Trimming took 6 bases from V and 4 from J, leaving 16 bases between them. This CDR3 spans 14 amino acids. CDR3 sequence reads: CSAPVGCKGNTIYF. The CDR3 DNA reads TGCAGTGCCCCGGTAGGGTGCAAAGGAAACACCATATATTTT.

Of note for this clonotype: The junction does not match germline at one end; this may be a read error. V and J are TRBV4-2 and TRBJ1-2; D is possibly TRBD1 (5 bases). This CDR3 has 16 amino acids. Per the germline V gene, CDR1 is LGHNA and CDR2 is YNFKEQ. The CDR3 here is CASSQNRGRGDYGYTF. CDR3 nucleotide sequence: TGTGCCAGCAGCCAAAACAGAGGGCGGGGGGACTATGGTTACACCTTC.

The sample holds one count of this clonotype. As the CDR3 is not closed by the conserved phenylalanine or tryptophan, this likely results from a read error. It is unclear where the CDR3 begins or ends on the DNA, so no DNA is shown, and the CDR3 is as TCRdb lists it. The chain links TRBV11-2 to TRBJ2-5; the D call in the table, TRBD1, was not verified against the DNA. The CDR3 extends over 14 residues, inclusive of both ends. Germline-derived CDR1 and CDR2 are SGHAT and FQNNGV. The CDR3 region is CASSSGQLQETQCS.

To note about this clonotype: At one end, the junction sequence differs from germline, possibly due to a read error. The V gene is TRBV7-9, the J gene TRBJ2-3; 7 bases agree with TRBD1. Germline CDR1 reads SEHNR; CDR2 reads FQNEAQ (reference sequence). This CDR3 contains 15 residues. CDR3 bases: TGTGCCAGCAGCTTTCAGGGGGAAAGCAAAGATACGCAGTATTTT. Translated: CASSFQGESKDTQYF.

The J gene is TRBJ2-3, the V gene TRBV4-2; D assignment may be TRBD1 or TRBD2 (6 bases each). V lost 0 bases and J 2 bases, leaving 15 bases between the germline ends. The CDR3 runs 17 residues. Per germline, CDR1 LGHNA and CDR2 YNFKEQ. Written as DNA, the CDR3 is TGTGCCAGCAGCCAAGATGGCCCTAGGGGGGACACAGATACGCAGTATTTT. Translating gives CASSQDGPRGDTDTQYF.

Details on this clonotype: A read error may account for a junction end that differs from germline. The rearrangement joins TRBV4-3 to TRBJ1-1, with D unresolved. This CDR3 spans 13 amino acids. CDR1 LGHNA and CDR2 YSLEER come from the germline V gene. The CDR3 bases are TGCGCCAGCGGCCAAGAGACCCTCACTGAGGCTTTCTTT. Residues: CASGQETLTEAFF.

The chain carries TRBV7-9 and TRBJ2-5; TRBD2 matches at 8 bases. The CDR3 runs 16 residues. Germline-derived CDR1 and CDR2 are SEHNR and FQNEAQ (reference sequence). V lost 4 bases, J lost 5 bases, and 12 bases stayed unmatched. The CDR3 reads CASSSGSSGEVETQYF. Written as DNA, the CDR3 is TGTGCCAGCAGCTCCGGCAGTAGCGGGGAGGTGGAGACCCAGTACTTC.

Turning to this clonotype: Relative to the germline gene, one junction end is altered; a read error may explain this. For the CDR3, the DNA is TGCAGTGCTAAGATCCCAGACAGGGGGCGATACGAACAGTACTTC. Its protein product is CSAKIPDRGRYEQYF. This sequence joins TRBV20-1 and TRBJ2-7; the match to TRBD1 covers 10 bases. CDR1 DFQATT and CDR2 SNEGSKA come from the germline V gene (reference sequence). This CDR3 is built from 15 residues.

A single count supports this clonotype. The genes are TRBV11-2 and TRBJ2-5; D possibly corresponds to TRBD2 (5 bases). The CDR3 length is 13 residues. In germline, CDR1 is SGHAT, CDR2 FQNNGV. The CDR3 spells CVNSKGSGETQYF. The CDR3 nucleotides read TGTGTCAACAGCAAGGGCTCGGGGGAGACCCAGTACTTC.

V gene TRBV4-2 combines with J gene TRBJ2-7; D perhaps matches TRBD2 (5 bases). The germline V and J ends were trimmed by 3 bases and 0 bases, with 9 bases remaining between them. Germline CDR1 and CDR2: LGHNA and YNFKEQ. The CDR3 loop spans 14 amino acids. For the CDR3, the DNA is TGTGCCAGCAGCCATGGCACTAGCTCCTACGAGCAGTACTTC. Translating gives CASSHGTSSYEQYF.

Only a few counts were recorded for this clonotype. This chain links TRBV7-8 with TRBJ1-5; D ambiguous. The V end lost 5 bases, the J end lost 5 bases, and 13 bases lay between the germline ends. Per the germline V gene, CDR1 is SGHVS and CDR2 is FQNEAQ. The CDR3 totals 14 residues. The CDR3: CASSENGFHQPQHF. The CDR3 DNA reads TGTGCCAGCAGCGAGAACGGGTTCCATCAGCCCCAGCATTTT.

With respect to this clonotype: Germline is not matched at one junction end, which may reflect a read error. The J gene is TRBJ2-1, the V gene TRBV20-1; 10 bases agree with TRBD2. The length of the CDR3 is 15 residues. Germline CDR1 and CDR2: DFQATT and SNEGSKA (reference sequence). The CDR3 DNA reads as TGCAGTGCTAAAGAGGGTAGCGGGAGGAGCAATGAGCGGTTCTTC. It encodes CSAKEGSGRSNERFF.

With respect to this clonotype: This CDR3 is missing its conserved last phenylalanine or tryptophan, likely due to a read error. This chain links TRBV5-4 with TRBJ1-5; tentative D call: TRBD1 (5 bases). The CDR3 length is 15 residues. In germline, CDR1 is SGHNT, CDR2 YYREEE (reference sequence). The CDR3 DNA sequence: TGTGCCAGGAGCTTTTTTGGGGGAAGCAATCAGCCCCAGCATCTT. Its protein is CARSFFGGSNQPQHL.

V gene TRBV6-5 combines with J gene TRBJ2-3; tentative D call: TRBD1 (6 bases). The length of the CDR3 is 14 residues. Germline CDR1 reads MNHEY; CDR2 reads SVGAGI. V lost 2 bases, J lost 1 base, and 7 bases lay in between. This chain's CDR3 is CASSYNRGTDTQYF. The CDR3 DNA sequence: TGTGCCAGCAGTTACAACAGGGGCACAGATACGCAGTATTTT.

There are many counts of this clonotype. The chain is built from TRBV20-1 and TRBJ2-2; 9 bases agree with TRBD2. Per the germline V gene, CDR1 is DFQATT and CDR2 is SNEGSKA (reference sequence). This CDR3 is 14 amino acids long. The V segment lost 6 bases and the J segment 4 bases; nucleotides outside the gene matches: 6. The CDR3 bases are TGCAGTGCCACGAGCGGGGGGAGCACCGGGGAGCTGTTTTTT. It codes for CSATSGGSTGELFF.

On this clonotype: The germline gene is not matched at one end of the junction; a read error may be the cause. This rearrangement joins TRBV12-3 or TRBV12-4 to TRBJ2-3, with TRBD1 matching 9 bases. The CDR3 length is 13 residues. The CDR3 spells CTSSLQGADTQYF. CDR3 sequence (DNA): TGTACCAGCAGTCTACAGGGGGCGGATACGCAGTATTTT.

Points on this clonotype: The junction and the germline gene differ at one end; a read error may be behind it. The chain is built from TRBV6-5 and TRBJ1-2; D not certain. The CDR3 has 17 amino acids. The germline V gene encodes CDR1 MNHEY and CDR2 SVGAGI. The CDR3 DNA follows: TGTGTCAGCAGTTCACCTAGACGGAGAGCGACTAATTATGGCTACACCTTC. Translation gives CVSSSPRRRATNYGYTF.

J is TRBJ2-5 and V is TRBV5-4; TRBD2 aligns across 7 bases. With 5 bases clipped from V and 1 base from J, the junction kept 5 bases outside the gene matches. Germline CDR1 reads SGHNT; CDR2 reads YYREEE (reference sequence). This CDR3 spans 14 amino acids. CDR3 amino acids: CASRWDYLQETQYF. DNA of the CDR3: TGTGCCAGCAGATGGGACTATCTCCAAGAGACCCAGTACTTC.

Concerning this clonotype: This CDR3 is missing its conserved last phenylalanine or tryptophan, likely due to a read error. The DNA is left out, because the CDR3 cannot be placed on it with certainty; the CDR3 is given as TCRdb lists it. The chain carries TRBV12-3 or TRBV12-4 and TRBJ2-2. From its first to its last residue, the CDR3 has 11 amino acids. The CDR3 region is CASLAAGELSL.

As for this clonotype: It may be a read error: a sequence one base away is much more abundant. The chain combines TRBV28 with TRBJ2-7, with a tentative D call TRBD2 (5 bases). Germline lookup yields CDR1 MDHEN and CDR2 SYDVKM. V lost 3 bases and J lost 2, with 17 bases in between. This CDR3 is built from 16 residues. The CDR3 is CASSFPIGRITYEQYF. The CDR3 DNA follows: TGTGCCAGCAGTTTCCCGATAGGGAGAATTACCTACGAGCAGTACTTC.

About this clonotype itself: An end of the junction does not agree with germline; a read error may underlie this. The J gene is TRBJ2-5, the V gene TRBV11-3; TRBD2 matches 15 bases. The germline V gene has CDR1 SGHNT and CDR2 YENEEA. The CDR3 extends over 15 amino acids. Here the CDR3 reads CANSIGLAGGKTQCF. In DNA, the CDR3 is TGTGCCAACAGCATCGGACTAGCGGGGGGGAAGACCCAGTGCTTC.